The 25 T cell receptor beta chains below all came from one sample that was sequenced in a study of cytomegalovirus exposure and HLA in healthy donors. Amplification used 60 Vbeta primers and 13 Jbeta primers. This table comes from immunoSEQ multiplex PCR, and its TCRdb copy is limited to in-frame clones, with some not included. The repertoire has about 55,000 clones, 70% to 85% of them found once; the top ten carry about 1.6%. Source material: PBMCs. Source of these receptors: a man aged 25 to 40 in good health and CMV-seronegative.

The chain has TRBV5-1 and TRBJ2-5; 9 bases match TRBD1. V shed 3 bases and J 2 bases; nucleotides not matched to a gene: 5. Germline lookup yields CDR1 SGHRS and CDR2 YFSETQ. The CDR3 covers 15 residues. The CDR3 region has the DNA TGCGCCAGCAGCTATGGGACAGGGATACAAGAGACCCAGTACTTC. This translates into CASSYGTGIQETQYF.

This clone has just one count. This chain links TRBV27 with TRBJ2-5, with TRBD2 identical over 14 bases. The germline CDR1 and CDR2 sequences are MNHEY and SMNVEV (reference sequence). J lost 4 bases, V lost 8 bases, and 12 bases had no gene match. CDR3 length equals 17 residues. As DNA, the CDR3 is TGTGCCAGCCGAACTGGGACTAGCGGGAGCAGAGGAGAGACCCAGTACTTC. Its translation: CASRTGTSGSRGETQYF.

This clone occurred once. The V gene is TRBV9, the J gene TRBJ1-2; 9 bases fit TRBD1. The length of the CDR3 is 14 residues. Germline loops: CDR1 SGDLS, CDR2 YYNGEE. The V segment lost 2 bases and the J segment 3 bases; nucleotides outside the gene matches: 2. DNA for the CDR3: TGTGCCAGCAGCGTGGACAGGGGCTACTATGGCTACACCTTC. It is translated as CASSVDRGYYGYTF.

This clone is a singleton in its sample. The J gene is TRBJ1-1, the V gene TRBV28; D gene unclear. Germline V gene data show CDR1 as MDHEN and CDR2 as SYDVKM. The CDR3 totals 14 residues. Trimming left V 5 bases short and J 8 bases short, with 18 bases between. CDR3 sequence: CASSNHVGPVEAFF. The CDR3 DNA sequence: TGTGCCAGCAGTAACCATGTTGGGCCGGTAGAAGCTTTCTTT.

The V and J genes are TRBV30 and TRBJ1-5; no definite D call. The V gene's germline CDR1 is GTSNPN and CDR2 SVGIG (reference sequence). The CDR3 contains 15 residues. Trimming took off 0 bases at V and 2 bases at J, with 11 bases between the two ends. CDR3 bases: TGTGCCTGGAGTGTAGCAGGAGGCGGCAATCAGCCCCAGCATTTT. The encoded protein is CAWSVAGGGNQPQHF.

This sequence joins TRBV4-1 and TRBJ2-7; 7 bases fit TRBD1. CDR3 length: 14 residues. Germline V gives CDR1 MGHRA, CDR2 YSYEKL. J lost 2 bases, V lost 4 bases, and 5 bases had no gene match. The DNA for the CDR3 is TGCGCCAGCAGCCTTGTGACAGGGACCTACGAGCAGTACTTC. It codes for CASSLVTGTYEQYF.

The CDR3 DNA is TGTGCCAGCAGTCCGGGACAGGATTACAATGAGCAGTTCTTC. Protein sequence: CASSPGQDYNEQFF. This rearrangement joins TRBV9 to TRBJ2-1; TRBD1 aligns across 8 bases. Unmatched junction bases numbered 5, after V lost 5 bases and J lost 4 bases. CDR1 is SGDLS and CDR2 is YYNGEE in the germline V gene. This CDR3 has 14 residues.

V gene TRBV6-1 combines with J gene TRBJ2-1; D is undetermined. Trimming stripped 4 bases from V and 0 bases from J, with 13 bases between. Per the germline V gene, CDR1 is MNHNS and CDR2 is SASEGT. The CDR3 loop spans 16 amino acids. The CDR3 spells CASSGPLPSSYNEQFF. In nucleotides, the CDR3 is TGTGCCAGCAGTGGCCCCCTACCTAGCTCCTACAATGAGCAGTTCTTC.

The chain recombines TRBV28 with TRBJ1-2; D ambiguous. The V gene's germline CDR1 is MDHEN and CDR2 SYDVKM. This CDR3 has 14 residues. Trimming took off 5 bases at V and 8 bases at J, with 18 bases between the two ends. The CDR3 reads CASSVAPTPLGYTF. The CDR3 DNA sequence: TGTGCCAGCAGTGTAGCCCCAACGCCCCTCGGCTACACCTTC.

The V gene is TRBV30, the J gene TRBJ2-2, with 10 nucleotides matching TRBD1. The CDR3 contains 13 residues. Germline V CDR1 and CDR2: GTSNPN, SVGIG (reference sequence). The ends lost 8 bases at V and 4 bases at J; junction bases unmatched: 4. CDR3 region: CAGRDRGTGELFF. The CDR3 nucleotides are TGTGCCGGAAGGGACAGGGGCACCGGGGAGCTGTTTTTT.

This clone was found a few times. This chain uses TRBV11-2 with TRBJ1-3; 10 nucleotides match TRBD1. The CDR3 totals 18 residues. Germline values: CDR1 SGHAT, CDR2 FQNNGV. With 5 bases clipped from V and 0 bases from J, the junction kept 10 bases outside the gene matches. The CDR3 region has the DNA TGTGCCAGCAGCCAACGACCGGGACAGGGGAGCTCTGGAAACACCATATATTTT. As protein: CASSQRPGQGSSGNTIYF.

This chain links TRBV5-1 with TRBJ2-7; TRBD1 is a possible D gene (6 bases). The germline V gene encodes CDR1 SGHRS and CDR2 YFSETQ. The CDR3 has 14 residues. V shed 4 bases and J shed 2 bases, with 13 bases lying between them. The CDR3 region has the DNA TGCGCCAGCAGCCCGGGGACACACACCTACGAGCAGTACTTC. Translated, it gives CASSPGTHTYEQYF.

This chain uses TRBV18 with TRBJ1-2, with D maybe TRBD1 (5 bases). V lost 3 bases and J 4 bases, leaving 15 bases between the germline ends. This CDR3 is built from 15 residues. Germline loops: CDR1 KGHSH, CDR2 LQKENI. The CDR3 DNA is TGTGCCAGCTCACCTGGGGGGATAGGTAGCTATGGCTACACCTTC. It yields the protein CASSPGGIGSYGYTF.

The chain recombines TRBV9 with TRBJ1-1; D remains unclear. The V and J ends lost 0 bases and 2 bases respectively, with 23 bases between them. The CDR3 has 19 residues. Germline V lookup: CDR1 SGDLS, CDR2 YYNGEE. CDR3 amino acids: CASSVVPSGRADINTEAFF. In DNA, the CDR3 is TGTGCCAGCAGCGTAGTTCCGAGCGGGCGGGCAGACATAAACACTGAAGCTTTCTTT.

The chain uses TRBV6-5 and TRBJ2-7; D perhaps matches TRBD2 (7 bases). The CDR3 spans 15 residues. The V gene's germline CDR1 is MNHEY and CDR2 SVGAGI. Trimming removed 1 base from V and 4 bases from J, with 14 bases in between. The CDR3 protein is CASSYLRGRPYEQYF. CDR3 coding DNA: TGTGCCAGCAGTTACTTGCGGGGGCGGCCGTACGAGCAGTACTTC.

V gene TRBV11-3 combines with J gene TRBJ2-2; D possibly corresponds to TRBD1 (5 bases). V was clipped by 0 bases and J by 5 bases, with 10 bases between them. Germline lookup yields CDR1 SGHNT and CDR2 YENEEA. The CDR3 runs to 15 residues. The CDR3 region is CASSLDGRQTGELFF. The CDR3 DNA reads TGTGCCAGCAGCTTAGATGGACGACAGACCGGGGAGCTGTTTTTT.

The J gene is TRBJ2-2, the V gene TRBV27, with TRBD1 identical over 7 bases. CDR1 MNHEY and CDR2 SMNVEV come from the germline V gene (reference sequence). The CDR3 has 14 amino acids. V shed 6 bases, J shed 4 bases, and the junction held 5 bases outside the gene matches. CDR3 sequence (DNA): TGTGCCAGCAGGTTAGGACAGGCCACCGGGGAGCTGTTTTTT. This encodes CASRLGQATGELFF.

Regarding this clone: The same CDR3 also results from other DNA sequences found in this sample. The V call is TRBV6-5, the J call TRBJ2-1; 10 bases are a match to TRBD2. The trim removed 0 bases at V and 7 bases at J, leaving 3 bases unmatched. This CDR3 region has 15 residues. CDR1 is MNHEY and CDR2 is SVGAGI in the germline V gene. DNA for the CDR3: TGTGCCAGCAGTTACTCGCTAGCGGGGGTAAATGAGCAGTTCTTC. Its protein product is CASSYSLAGVNEQFF.

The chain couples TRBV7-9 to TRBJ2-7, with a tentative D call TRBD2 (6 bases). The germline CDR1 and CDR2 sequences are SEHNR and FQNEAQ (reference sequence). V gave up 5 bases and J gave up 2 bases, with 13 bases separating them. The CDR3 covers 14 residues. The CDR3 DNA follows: TGTGCCAGCAGCCCCCCGGGGGAGCCCTACGAGCAGTACTTC. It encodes CASSPPGEPYEQYF.

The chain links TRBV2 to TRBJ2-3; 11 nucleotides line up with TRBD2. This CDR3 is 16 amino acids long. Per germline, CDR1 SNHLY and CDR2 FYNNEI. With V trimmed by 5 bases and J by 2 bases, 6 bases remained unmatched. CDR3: CASSPRLAGFTDTQYF. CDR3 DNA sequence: TGTGCCAGCAGTCCTCGACTAGCGGGGTTCACAGATACGCAGTATTTT.

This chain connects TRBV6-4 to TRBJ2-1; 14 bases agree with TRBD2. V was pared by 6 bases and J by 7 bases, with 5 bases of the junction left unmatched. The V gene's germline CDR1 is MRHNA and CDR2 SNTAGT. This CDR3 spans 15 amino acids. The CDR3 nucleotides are TGTGCCAGCAGCCGGGGACTAGCGGGAGAAAATGAGCAGTTCTTC. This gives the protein CASSRGLAGENEQFF.

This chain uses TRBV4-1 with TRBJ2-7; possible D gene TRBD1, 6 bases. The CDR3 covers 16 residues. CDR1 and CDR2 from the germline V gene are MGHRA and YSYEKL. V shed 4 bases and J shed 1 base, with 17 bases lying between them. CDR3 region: CASSPLQGKGSYEQYF. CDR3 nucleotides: TGCGCCAGCAGCCCACTCCAGGGGAAAGGATCCTACGAGCAGTACTTC.

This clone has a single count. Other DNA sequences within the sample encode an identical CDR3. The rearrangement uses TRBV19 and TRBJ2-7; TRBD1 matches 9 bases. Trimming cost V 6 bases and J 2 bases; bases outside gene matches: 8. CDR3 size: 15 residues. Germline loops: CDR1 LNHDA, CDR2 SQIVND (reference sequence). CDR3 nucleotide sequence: TGTGCCAGTAGCACACCGGGACAGGGAACCTACGAGCAGTACTTC. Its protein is CASSTPGQGTYEQYF.

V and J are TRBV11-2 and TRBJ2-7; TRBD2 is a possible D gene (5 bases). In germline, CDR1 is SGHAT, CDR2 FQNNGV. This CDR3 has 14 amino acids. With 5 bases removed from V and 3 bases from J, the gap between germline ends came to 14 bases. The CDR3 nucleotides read TGTGCCAGCAGCCCCCTGCCGGGGTTCTACGAGCAGTACTTC. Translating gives CASSPLPGFYEQYF.

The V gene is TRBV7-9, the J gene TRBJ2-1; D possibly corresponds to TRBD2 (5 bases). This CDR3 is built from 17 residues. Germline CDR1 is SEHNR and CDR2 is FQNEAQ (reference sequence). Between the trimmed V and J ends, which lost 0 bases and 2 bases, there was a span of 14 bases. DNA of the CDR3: TGTGCCAGCAGCTTAGCGAGCGAGACTATAACCTACAATGAGCAGTTCTTC. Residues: CASSLASETITYNEQFF.